This T cell receptor beta chain originates from a study of T-cell memory formation after mild COVID-19. Each CDR3 protein gets one entry after TCRdb re-called the 5' RACE reads with MiXCR. The profile covers 120,000 or so distinct CDR3 sequences, with about a sixth appearing a single time and over 4% taken by the ten largest. Study conclusions and caveats: Pre-infection memory contained some responding clones, which suggested that cross-reactive memory had joined.

The CDR3 is 13 amino acids. Trimming took off 7 bases at V and 7 bases at J, with 16 bases between the two ends. Germline assignment: CDR1 SQVTM and CDR2 ANQGSEA. The sample holds a few counts of this clonotype. Antigen unknown. The receptor comes from a man aged 18 to 30 who had mild COVID-19 (a few samples of this study predate the infection). Cell type and time point are not known. The material sequenced was PBMCs or a T cell subset sorted from them (not recorded which). The chain has TRBV29-1 and TRBJ1-4; D gene uncertain. The CDR3 DNA follows: TGCAGCGCTCAAAAGGAGTTTCCTGAAAAACTGTTTTTT. Amino acids: CSAQKEFPEKLFF.